The source of this T cell receptor beta chain is a study of persistence of HIV-infected CD4 T cells. Study outcomes and limitations: TCR oligoclonality correlated with proviral oligoclonality in the same sorted populations.

Points on this clone: Its antigen is as yet unknown.

The stimulus was lysate of CMV-infected fibroblasts, about 10 ug/mL. Memory cells lacking CD40L and CD69 with high CD45RO were sorted. Suppressive ART was started during chronic HIV-1 infection in these adults. Sequencing used immunoSEQ version 4 in survey mode. Assay: immunoSEQ multiplex PCR; the TCRdb copy retains only in-frame clones and omits some. The sample consists of 46,000 or so clones, under 85% of them appearing once. The germline V and J ends were trimmed by 0 bases and 0 bases, with 12 bases remaining between them. The CDR3 spans 18 residues. Germline V lookup: CDR1 LGHDT, CDR2 YNNKEL (reference sequence).

The chain employs TRBV3-1 (or the pseudogene TRBV3-2) and TRBJ2-6, with a tentative D call TRBD1 (6 bases). This specimen consisted of CD4+ T cells sorted from PBMCs after approximately 20-hour stimulation, obtained from a patient who received antiretroviral therapy. This TCR was sampled from an adult man with HIV who was CMV-seropositive. CDR3 coding DNA: TGTGCCAGCAGCCAAGAATGGGACACGAGCTCTGGGGCCAACGTCCTGACTTTC. This codes for CASSQEWDTSSGANVLTF.